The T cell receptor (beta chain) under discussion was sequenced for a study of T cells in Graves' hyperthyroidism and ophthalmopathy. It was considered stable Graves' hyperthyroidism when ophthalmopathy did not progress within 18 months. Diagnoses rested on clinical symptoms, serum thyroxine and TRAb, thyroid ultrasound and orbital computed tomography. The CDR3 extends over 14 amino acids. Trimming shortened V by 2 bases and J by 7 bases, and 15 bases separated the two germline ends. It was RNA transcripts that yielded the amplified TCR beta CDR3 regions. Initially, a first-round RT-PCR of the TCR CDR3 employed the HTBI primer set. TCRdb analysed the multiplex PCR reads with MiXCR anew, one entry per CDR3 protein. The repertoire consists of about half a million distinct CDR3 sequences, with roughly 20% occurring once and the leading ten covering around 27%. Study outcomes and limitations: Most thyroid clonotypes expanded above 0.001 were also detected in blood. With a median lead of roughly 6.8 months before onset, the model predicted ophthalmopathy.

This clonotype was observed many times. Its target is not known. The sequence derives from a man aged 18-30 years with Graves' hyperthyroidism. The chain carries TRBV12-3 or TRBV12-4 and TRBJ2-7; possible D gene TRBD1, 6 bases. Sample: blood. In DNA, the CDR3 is TGTGCCAGCAGTTTATCCGACAGGCTCTCGGAGCAGTACTTC. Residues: CASSLSDRLSEQYF.